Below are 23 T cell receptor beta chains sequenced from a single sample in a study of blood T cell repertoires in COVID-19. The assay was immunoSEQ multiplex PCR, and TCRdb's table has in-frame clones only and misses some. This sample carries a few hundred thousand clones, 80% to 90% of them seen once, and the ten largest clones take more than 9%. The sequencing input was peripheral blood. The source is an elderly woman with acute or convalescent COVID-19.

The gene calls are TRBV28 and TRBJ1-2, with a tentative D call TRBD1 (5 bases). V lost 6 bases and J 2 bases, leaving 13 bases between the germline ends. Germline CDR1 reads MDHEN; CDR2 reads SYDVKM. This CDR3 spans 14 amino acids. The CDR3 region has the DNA TGTGCCAGCAGCCAATGGGGGGTCAACTATGGCTACACCTTC. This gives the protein CASSQWGVNYGYTF.

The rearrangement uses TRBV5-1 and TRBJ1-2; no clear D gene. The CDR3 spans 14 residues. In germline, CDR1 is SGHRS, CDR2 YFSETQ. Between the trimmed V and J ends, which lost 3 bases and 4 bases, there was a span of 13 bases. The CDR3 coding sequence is TGCGCCAGCAGCTCAGGAGGATCCCCCTATGGCTACACCTTC. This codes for CASSSGGSPYGYTF.

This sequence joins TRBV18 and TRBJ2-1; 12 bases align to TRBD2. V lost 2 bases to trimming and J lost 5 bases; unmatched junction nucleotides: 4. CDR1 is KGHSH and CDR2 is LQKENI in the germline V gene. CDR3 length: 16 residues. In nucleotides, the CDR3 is TGTGCCAGCTCACCAGGACTAGCGGGATCCCACAATGAGCAGTTCTTC. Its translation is CASSPGLAGSHNEQFF.

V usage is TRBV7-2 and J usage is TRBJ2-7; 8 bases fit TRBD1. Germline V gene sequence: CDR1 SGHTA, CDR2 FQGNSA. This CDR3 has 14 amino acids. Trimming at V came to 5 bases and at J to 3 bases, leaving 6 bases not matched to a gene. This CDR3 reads CASSLWTGSYEQYF. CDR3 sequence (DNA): TGTGCCAGCAGCCTTTGGACAGGGAGCTACGAGCAGTACTTC.

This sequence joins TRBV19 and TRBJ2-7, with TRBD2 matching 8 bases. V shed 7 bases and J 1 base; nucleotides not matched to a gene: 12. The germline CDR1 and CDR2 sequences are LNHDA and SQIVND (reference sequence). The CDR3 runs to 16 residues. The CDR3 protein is CASTTRWAGGSYEQYF. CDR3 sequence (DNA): TGTGCCAGTACTACCCGCTGGGCGGGGGGTTCCTACGAGCAGTACTTC.

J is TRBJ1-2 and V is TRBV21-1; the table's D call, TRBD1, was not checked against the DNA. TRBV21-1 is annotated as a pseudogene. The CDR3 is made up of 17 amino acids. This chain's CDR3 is CASSKGGTGATQCGYTF. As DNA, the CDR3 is TGTGCCAGCAGCAAGGGGGGGACAGGGGCTACTCAGTGTGGCTACACCTTC.

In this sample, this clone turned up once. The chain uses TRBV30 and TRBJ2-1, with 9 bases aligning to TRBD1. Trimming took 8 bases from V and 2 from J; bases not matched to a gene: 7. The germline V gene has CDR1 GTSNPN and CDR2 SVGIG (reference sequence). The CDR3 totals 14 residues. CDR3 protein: CAGNRDRAYNEQFF. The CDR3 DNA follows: TGTGCCGGAAACCGGGACAGGGCCTACAATGAGCAGTTCTTC.

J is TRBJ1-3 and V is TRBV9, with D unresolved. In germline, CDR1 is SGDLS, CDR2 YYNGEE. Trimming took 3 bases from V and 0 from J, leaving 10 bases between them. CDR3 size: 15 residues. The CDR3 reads CASSALEGSGNTIYF. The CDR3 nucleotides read TGTGCCAGCAGCGCCTTAGAGGGCTCTGGAAACACCATATATTTT.

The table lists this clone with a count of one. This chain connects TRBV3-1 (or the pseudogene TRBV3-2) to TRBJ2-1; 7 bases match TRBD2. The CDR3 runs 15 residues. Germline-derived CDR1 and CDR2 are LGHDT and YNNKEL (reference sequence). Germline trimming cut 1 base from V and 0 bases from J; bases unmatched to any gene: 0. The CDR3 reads CASSQAGGSYNEQFF. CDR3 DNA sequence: TGTGCCAGCAGCCAAGCGGGGGGCTCCTACAATGAGCAGTTCTTC.

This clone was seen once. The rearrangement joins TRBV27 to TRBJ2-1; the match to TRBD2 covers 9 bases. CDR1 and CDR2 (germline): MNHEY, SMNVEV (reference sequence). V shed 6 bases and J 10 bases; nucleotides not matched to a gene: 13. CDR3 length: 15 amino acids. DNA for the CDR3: TGTGCCAGCAGAGCAGCGGGAGGAGGGTCTGACGAGCAGTTCTTC. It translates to CASRAAGGGSDEQFF.

The CDR3 DNA reads as TGTGCCAGCAGCCAAGGAGTGCGGGCCGTCGCAGATACGCAGTATTTT. Amino acid sequence: CASSQGVRAVADTQYF. This chain links TRBV14 with TRBJ2-3; weak D call: TRBD2 (5 bases). Per germline, CDR1 SGHDN and CDR2 FVKESK. V shed 1 base and J shed 4 bases, with 15 bases lying between them. This CDR3 spans 16 amino acids.

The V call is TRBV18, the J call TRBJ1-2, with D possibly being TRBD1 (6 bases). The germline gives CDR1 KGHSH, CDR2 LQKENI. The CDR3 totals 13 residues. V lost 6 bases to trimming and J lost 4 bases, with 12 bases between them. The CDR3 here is CASSLTGSYGYTF. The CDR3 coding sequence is TGTGCCAGCTCTCTAACAGGGTCCTATGGCTACACCTTC. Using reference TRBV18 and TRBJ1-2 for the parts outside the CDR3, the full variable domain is NAGVMQNPRHLVRRRGQEARLRCSPMKGHSHVYWYRQLPEEGLKFMVYLQKENIIDESGMPKERFSAEFPKEGPSILRIQQVVRGDSAAYFCASSLTGSYGYTFGSGTRLTVV.

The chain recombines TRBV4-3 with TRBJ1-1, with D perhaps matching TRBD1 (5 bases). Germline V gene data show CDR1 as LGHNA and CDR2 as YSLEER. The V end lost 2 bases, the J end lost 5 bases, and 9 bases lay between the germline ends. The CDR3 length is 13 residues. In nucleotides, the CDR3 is TGCGCCAGCAGCCAATTCAGGGTAACTGAAGCTTTCTTT. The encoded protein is CASSQFRVTEAFF.

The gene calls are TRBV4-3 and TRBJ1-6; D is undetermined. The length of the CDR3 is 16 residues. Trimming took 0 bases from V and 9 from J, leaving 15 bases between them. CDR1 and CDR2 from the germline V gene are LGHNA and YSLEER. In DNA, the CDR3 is TGCGCCAGCAGCCAAGATCTGGCAGGCACTGCTTCACCCCTCCACTTT. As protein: CASSQDLAGTASPLHF.

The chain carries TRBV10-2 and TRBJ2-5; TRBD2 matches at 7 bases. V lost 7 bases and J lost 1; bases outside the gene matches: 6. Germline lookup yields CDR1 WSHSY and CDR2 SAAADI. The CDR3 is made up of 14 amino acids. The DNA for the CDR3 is TGCGCCAGCAAGACAGCGGGACTCCAAGAGACCCAGTACTTC. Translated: CASKTAGLQETQYF.

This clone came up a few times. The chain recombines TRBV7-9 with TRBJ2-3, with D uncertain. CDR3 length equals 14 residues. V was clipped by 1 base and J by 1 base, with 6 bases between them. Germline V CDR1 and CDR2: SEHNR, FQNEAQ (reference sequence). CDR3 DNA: TGTGCCAGCAGCTTAGGTTCGGGCACAGATACGCAGTATTTT. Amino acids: CASSLGSGTDTQYF.

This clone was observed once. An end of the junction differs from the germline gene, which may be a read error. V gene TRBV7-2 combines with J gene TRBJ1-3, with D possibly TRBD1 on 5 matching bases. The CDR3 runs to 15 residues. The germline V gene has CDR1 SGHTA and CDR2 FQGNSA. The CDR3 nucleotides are TGTGCCAGCAGTTTAGATCCAGGGTCTGGAAACACCATATATTTT. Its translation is CASSLDPGSGNTIYF.

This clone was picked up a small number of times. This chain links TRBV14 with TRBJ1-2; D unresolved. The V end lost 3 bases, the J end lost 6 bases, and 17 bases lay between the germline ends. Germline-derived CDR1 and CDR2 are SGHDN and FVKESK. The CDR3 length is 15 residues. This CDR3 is CASSHPRRLADGYTF. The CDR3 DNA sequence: TGTGCCAGCAGCCACCCAAGACGATTAGCGGATGGCTACACCTTC.

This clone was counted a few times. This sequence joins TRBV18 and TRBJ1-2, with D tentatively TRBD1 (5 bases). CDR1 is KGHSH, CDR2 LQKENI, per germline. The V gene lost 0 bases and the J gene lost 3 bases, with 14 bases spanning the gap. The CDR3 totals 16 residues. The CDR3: CASSPPGQGGDYGYTF. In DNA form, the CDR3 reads TGTGCCAGCTCACCACCGGGGCAGGGCGGTGACTATGGCTACACCTTC. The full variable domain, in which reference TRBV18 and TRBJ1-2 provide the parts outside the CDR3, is NAGVMQNPRHLVRRRGQEARLRCSPMKGHSHVYWYRQLPEEGLKFMVYLQKENIIDESGMPKERFSAEFPKEGPSILRIQQVVRGDSAAYFCASSPPGQGGDYGYTFGSGTRLTVV.

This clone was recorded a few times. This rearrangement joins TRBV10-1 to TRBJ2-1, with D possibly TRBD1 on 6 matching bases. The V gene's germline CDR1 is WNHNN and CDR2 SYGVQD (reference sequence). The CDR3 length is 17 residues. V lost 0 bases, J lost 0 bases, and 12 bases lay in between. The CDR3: CASSESRQESSYNEQFF. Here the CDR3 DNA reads TGCGCCAGCAGTGAGTCGCGACAGGAGAGCTCCTACAATGAGCAGTTCTTC.

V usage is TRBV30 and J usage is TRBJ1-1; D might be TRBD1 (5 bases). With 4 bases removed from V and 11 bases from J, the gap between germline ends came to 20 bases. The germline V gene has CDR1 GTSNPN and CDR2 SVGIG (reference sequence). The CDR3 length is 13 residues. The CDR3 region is CAWTRTKPGWAFF. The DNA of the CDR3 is TGTGCCTGGACCCGGACAAAGCCCGGTTGGGCTTTCTTT.

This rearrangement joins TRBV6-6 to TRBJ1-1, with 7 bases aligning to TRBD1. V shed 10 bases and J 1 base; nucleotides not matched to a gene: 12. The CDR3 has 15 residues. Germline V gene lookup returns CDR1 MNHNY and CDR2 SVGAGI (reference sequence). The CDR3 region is CAIQLAGQTNTEAFF. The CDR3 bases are TGTGCCATCCAGCTGGCGGGACAGACGAACACTGAAGCTTTCTTT.

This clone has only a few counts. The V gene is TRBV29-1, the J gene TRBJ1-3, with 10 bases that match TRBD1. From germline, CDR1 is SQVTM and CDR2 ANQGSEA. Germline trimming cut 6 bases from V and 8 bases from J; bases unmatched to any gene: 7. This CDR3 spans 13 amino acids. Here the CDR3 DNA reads TGCAGCGTCGAGGGACAGGGGCGGGACACCATATATTTT. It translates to CSVEGQGRDTIYF.